The 28 T cell receptor beta chains in this list originate from one sample, sequenced in a study of blood T cells in healthy people across ages. Primed by a sample-barcoded 5' primer and a J-beta primer mix, a second PCR proceeded for about 6 to 12 cycles. TCRdb ran MiXCR on the 5' RACE reads and lists one entry per CDR3 protein. The sample yields 1.5 million to 2 million distinct CDR3 sequences, 49% seen once. Sequences were obtained from blood. The receptors shown here come from a woman aged 40 to 50 in good health.

This sequence joins TRBV7-9 and TRBJ2-7; 9 nucleotides agree with TRBD1. The germline V gene encodes CDR1 SEHNR and CDR2 FQNEAQ (reference sequence). J lost 3 bases, V lost 5 bases, and 8 bases had no gene match. The CDR3 loop spans 15 amino acids. The CDR3 protein is CASSGTGSESYEQYF. The CDR3 region has the DNA TGTGCCAGCAGCGGGACAGGGAGCGAGAGCTACGAGCAGTACTTC. The whole variable domain, filled in from reference TRBV7-9 and TRBJ2-7, reads DTGVSQNPRHKITKRGQNVTFRCDPISEHNRLYWYRQTLGQGPEFLTYFQNEAQLEKSRLLSDRFSAERPKGSFSTLEIQRTEQGDSAMYLCASSGTGSESYEQYFGPGTRLTVT.

A remark on this clonotype: At one end, the junction sequence differs from germline, possibly due to a read error. The chain uses TRBV19 and TRBJ2-5, with 11 bases fitting TRBD2. Germline values: CDR1 LNHDA, CDR2 SQIVND (reference sequence). The CDR3 extends over 16 amino acids. The CDR3 loop is CASSASLAGVQEIQYF. CDR3 DNA sequence: TGTGCCAGTAGTGCATCACTAGCGGGGGTCCAAGAGATCCAGTACTTC. The variable domain in full, with the rest retrieved from reference TRBV19 and TRBJ2-5, is DGGITQSPKYLFRKEGQNVTLSCEQNLNHDAMYWYRQDPGQGLRLIYYSQIVNDFQKGDIAEGYSVSREKKESFPLTVTSAQKNPTAFYLCASSASLAGVQEIQYFGPGTRLLVL.

The genes are TRBV28 and TRBJ2-7, with 8 bases identical to TRBD2. This CDR3 has 15 amino acids. Germline-derived CDR1 and CDR2 are MDHEN and SYDVKM. J gave up 2 bases and V 5 bases, and 8 bases lay outside the gene matches. The CDR3: CASSKPAGETYEQYF. The CDR3 coding sequence is TGTGCCAGCAGTAAACCAGCGGGGGAGACCTACGAGCAGTACTTC.

The V gene is TRBV4-1, the J gene TRBJ1-1; D is possibly TRBD1 (5 bases). The CDR3 runs 14 residues. The germline V and J ends were trimmed by 5 bases and 4 bases, with 14 bases remaining between them. Germline CDR1 MGHRA, CDR2 YSYEKL. The CDR3 bases are TGCGCCAGCAGCAACCCAGCGGGGGGCACTGAAGCTTTCTTT. Encoded protein: CASSNPAGGTEAFF.

The CDR3 reads CASTPDRGFLTDTQYF. The CDR3 bases are TGTGCCAGCACCCCGGACAGGGGTTTTCTCACAGATACGCAGTATTTT. V and J are TRBV6-6 and TRBJ2-3; 9 bases line up with TRBD1. This CDR3 comprises 16 residues. The germline V gene encodes CDR1 MNHNY and CDR2 SVGAGI (reference sequence). V shed 7 bases, J shed 2 bases, and the junction held 10 bases outside the gene matches.

This clonotype was found a few times. J is TRBJ2-1 and V is TRBV11-2; TRBD2 might be the D (7 bases). This CDR3 has 15 residues. Germline V CDR1 and CDR2: SGHAT, FQNNGV. Trimming left V 7 bases short and J 3 bases short, with 16 bases between. The DNA of the CDR3 is TGTGCCAGCATCCTGAAGGGGGGGATCTACAATGAGCAGTTCTTC. As protein: CASILKGGIYNEQFF.

The V gene is TRBV7-9, the J gene TRBJ1-1; D not resolved. Germline V lookup: CDR1 SEHNR, CDR2 FQNEAQ (reference sequence). Trimming pared 4 bases from V and 3 bases from J, leaving 15 bases between. The length of the CDR3 is 15 residues. Here the CDR3 DNA reads TGTGCCAGCAGCTCGAGGGCCGGGGAGGACACTGAAGCTTTCTTT. Translation: CASSSRAGEDTEAFF.

This clonotype occurred a few times. The chain links TRBV27 to TRBJ2-5, with a tentative D call TRBD2 (5 bases). Germline CDR1 MNHEY, CDR2 SMNVEV (reference sequence). There are 15 residues in the CDR3. Trimming pared 7 bases from V and 3 bases from J, leaving 18 bases between. CDR3 residues: CASTTNGLREETQYF. The DNA for the CDR3 is TGTGCCAGCACCACAAATGGACTTAGAGAAGAGACCCAGTACTTC.

V and J are TRBV12-3 or TRBV12-4 and TRBJ1-4; D ambiguous. The CDR3 is 15 residues long. V lost 6 bases, J lost 2 bases, and 13 bases lay in between. DNA of the CDR3: TGTGCCAGCAGCCTGAGGAGAGCTACTAATGAAAAACTGTTTTTT. This encodes CASSLRRATNEKLFF.

The table lists this clonotype with a few counts. The chain combines TRBV11-2 with TRBJ2-5; 8 bases align to TRBD1. The CDR3 is 16 amino acids. The trim removed 5 bases at V and 3 bases at J, leaving 11 bases unmatched. Germline assignment: CDR1 SGHAT and CDR2 FQNNGV. For the CDR3, the DNA is TGTGCCAGCAGCCTCAACTCCTGGACAGGGAAAGAGACCCAGTACTTC. Residues: CASSLNSWTGKETQYF.

J is TRBJ2-5 and V is TRBV3-1, with D perhaps matching TRBD1 (6 bases). The CDR3 is made up of 14 amino acids. Deletions cut 4 bases from V and 11 bases from J, with 20 bases between. Germline CDR1 and CDR2: LGHDT and YNNKEL (reference sequence). CDR3 protein: CASSRYLGHEVQYF. For the CDR3, the DNA is TGTGCCAGCAGCCGCTACCTGGGACATGAAGTGCAGTACTTC.

This clonotype was counted a few times. V is TRBV11-2 and J is TRBJ2-1; D unresolved. CDR1 and CDR2 (germline): SGHAT, FQNNGV. The CDR3 sequence is 16 residues long. Trimming removed 2 bases at V and 0 bases at J, with 11 bases between. The CDR3 sequence: CASSLRILSSYNEQFF. The CDR3 coding sequence is TGTGCCAGCAGCTTACGAATCCTGAGCTCCTACAATGAGCAGTTCTTC. The variable domain in full, with the rest retrieved from reference TRBV11-2 and TRBJ2-1, is EAGVAQSPRYKIIEKRQSVAFWCNPISGHATLYWYQQILGQGPKLLIQFQNNGVVDDSQLPKDRFSAERLKGVDSTLKIQPAKLEDSAVYLCASSLRILSSYNEQFFGPGTRLTVL.

The chain links TRBV20-1 to TRBJ2-3; 10 bases fit TRBD2. CDR3 size: 16 residues. The ends lost 0 bases at V and 2 bases at J; junction bases unmatched: 5. From germline, CDR1 is DFQATT and CDR2 SNEGSKA (reference sequence). The DNA of the CDR3 is TGCAGTGCTAGAGACTTAGCGGGGGGCCTCACAGATACGCAGTATTTT. Protein product: CSARDLAGGLTDTQYF.

The rearrangement joins TRBV7-9 to TRBJ1-5; D is perhaps TRBD1 (6 bases). V was cut by 0 bases and J by 5 bases, with 14 bases left in between. The CDR3 consists of 16 residues. CDR1 and CDR2 (germline): SEHNR, FQNEAQ (reference sequence). CDR3 amino acids: CASSLARGPWDQPQHF. The CDR3 DNA sequence: TGTGCCAGCAGCTTAGCGCGGGGGCCATGGGATCAGCCCCAGCATTTT.

The rearrangement links TRBV18 to TRBJ1-5; possible D gene TRBD1, 5 bases. Germline V gene data show CDR1 as KGHSH and CDR2 as LQKENI. There are 14 residues in the CDR3. V was cut by 2 bases and J by 5 bases, with 10 bases left in between. The CDR3 reads CASSPGRVDQPQHF. The CDR3 DNA reads TGTGCCAGCTCACCAGGCAGGGTGGATCAGCCCCAGCATTTT.

The chain has TRBV6-5 and TRBJ2-3; TRBD2 matches 9 bases. This CDR3 spans 16 amino acids. The germline V gene has CDR1 MNHEY and CDR2 SVGAGI. V shed 0 bases, J shed 4 bases, and the junction held 5 bases outside the gene matches. The CDR3 DNA sequence: TGTGCCAGCAGTTACTCGATGCGGGGGGGCCCAGATACGCAGTATTTT. It translates to CASSYSMRGGPDTQYF.

This chain uses TRBV5-1 with TRBJ2-1; maybe TRBD1 (6 bases). Trimming left V 4 bases short and J 4 bases short, with 9 bases between. Germline lookup yields CDR1 SGHRS and CDR2 YFSETQ. The CDR3 spans 13 residues. CDR3 sequence reads: CASSGGIYNEQFF. The CDR3 DNA reads as TGCGCCAGCAGCGGGGGCATTTACAATGAGCAGTTCTTC.

The V gene is TRBV28, the J gene TRBJ2-7, with D tentatively TRBD2 (5 bases). This CDR3 has 15 amino acids. Trimming shortened V by 3 bases and J by 4 bases, and 16 bases separated the two germline ends. Per germline, CDR1 MDHEN and CDR2 SYDVKM. This chain's CDR3 is CASSLVCGSAYEQYF. The DNA for the CDR3 is TGTGCCAGCAGTTTGGTCTGCGGGTCCGCTTACGAGCAGTACTTC.

The V gene is TRBV4-3, the J gene TRBJ2-3, with 9 positions matching TRBD2. The CDR3 contains 15 residues. Germline-derived CDR1 and CDR2 are LGHNA and YSLEER. The ends lost 11 bases at V and 4 bases at J; junction bases unmatched: 13. CDR3 residues: CARFTGRGGADTQYF. The CDR3 coding sequence is TGCGCCCGATTTACTGGGCGGGGGGGCGCAGATACGCAGTATTTT.

The V and J genes are TRBV7-2 and TRBJ2-5; 7 bases align to TRBD2. The CDR3 is 18 amino acids. CDR1 SGHTA and CDR2 FQGNSA come from the germline V gene. J was trimmed by 0 bases and V by 1 base; bases with no gene match: 11. The CDR3 DNA follows: TGTGCCAGCAGCTTAGGAGGCCTTGCTAGCGGAGACCAAGAGACCCAGTACTTC. This sequence encodes CASSLGGLASGDQETQYF. Full variable domain (missing parts from reference TRBV7-2 and TRBJ2-5): GAGVSQSPSNKVTEKGKDVELRCDPISGHTALYWYRQSLGQGLEFLIYFQGNSAPDKSGLPSDRFSAERTGGSVSTLTIQRTQQEDSAVYLCASSLGGLASGDQETQYFGPGTRLLVL.

This clonotype was picked up a small number of times. The chain combines TRBV20-1 with TRBJ1-6; no firm D call. Trimming stripped 1 base from V and 3 bases from J, with 4 bases between. Germline V gives CDR1 DFQATT, CDR2 SNEGSKA (reference sequence). The length of the CDR3 is 13 residues. The CDR3 loop reads CSARGGYNSPLHF. The CDR3 nucleotides read TGCAGTGCTAGAGGGGGCTATAATTCACCCCTCCACTTT.

This clonotype has just a few counts. The chain links TRBV13 to TRBJ2-3, with 7 nucleotides matching TRBD2. The CDR3 contains 13 residues. In germline, CDR1 is PRHDT, CDR2 FYEKMQ (reference sequence). The J segment lost 9 bases and the V segment lost 5 bases, leaving 8 bases of the junction unmatched. The DNA of the CDR3 is TGTGCCAGCAGCCCCGAGCGGGGAGGCACGCAGTATTTT. It codes for CASSPERGGTQYF. Filled out from reference TRBV13 and TRBJ2-3, the complete variable domain reads AAGVIQSPRHLIKEKRETATLKCYPIPRHDTVYWYQQGPGQDPQFLISFYEKMQSDKGSIPDRFSAQQFSDYHSELNMSSLELGDSALYFCASSPERGGTQYFGPGTRLTVL.

Details on this clonotype: Just one base apart from a much larger clone, this may be a read error. Here the CDR3 reads CASSLGSTYEQFF. The CDR3 region has the DNA TGTGCCAGCAGTCTGGGGTCGACCTACGAGCAGTTCTTC. The chain combines TRBV5-6 with TRBJ2-1; D not resolved. V was cut by 5 bases and J by 10 bases, with 16 bases left in between. CDR1 is SGHDT, CDR2 YYEEEE, per germline. The CDR3 is made up of 13 amino acids. Variable domain in full (rest from reference TRBV5-6 and TRBJ2-1): DAGVTQSPTHLIKTRGQQVTLRCSPKSGHDTVSWYQQALGQGPQFIFQYYEEEERQRGNFPDRFSGHQFPNYSSELNVNALLLGDSALYLCASSLGSTYEQFFGPGTRLTVL.

The chain employs TRBV29-1 and TRBJ1-1; a possible D gene is TRBD1 (6 bases). Trimming pared 6 bases from V and 3 bases from J, leaving 17 bases between. CDR3 length: 14 amino acids. CDR1 SQVTM and CDR2 ANQGSEA come from the germline V gene. The CDR3 spells CSVTNRVLDTEAFF. The CDR3 DNA reads TGCAGCGTCACAAACAGGGTTTTGGACACTGAAGCTTTCTTT.

This clonotype was picked up many times. V and J are TRBV4-2 and TRBJ2-3, with D possibly matching TRBD1 (5 bases). CDR3 length: 13 amino acids. CDR1 is LGHNA, CDR2 YNFKEQ, per germline. V gave up 5 bases and J gave up 2 bases, with 8 bases separating them. The CDR3 spells CASSLQVTDTQYF. CDR3 nucleotides: TGTGCCAGCAGCTTACAGGTCACAGATACGCAGTATTTT.

V usage is TRBV10-3 and J usage is TRBJ1-5, with no clear D. Trimming removed 0 bases from V and 7 bases from J, with 7 bases in between. This CDR3 has 13 residues. Germline loops: CDR1 ENHRY, CDR2 SYGVKD. The CDR3 region has the DNA TGTGCCATCAGTGAGTCCGCGCAGCAGCCCCAGCATTTT. Encoded protein: CAISESAQQPQHF.

The chain is built from TRBV28 and TRBJ2-7; D is unresolved. V gave up 5 bases and J gave up 1 base, with 15 bases separating them. The CDR3 totals 15 residues. Germline-derived CDR1 and CDR2 are MDHEN and SYDVKM. CDR3 loop: CASSLVVGKSYEQYF. For the CDR3, the DNA is TGTGCCAGCAGTCTAGTGGTTGGGAAATCCTACGAGCAGTACTTC.

The rearrangement links TRBV11-2 to TRBJ1-2, with D perhaps matching TRBD1 (5 bases). CDR3 size: 15 residues. V gave up 7 bases and J gave up 8 bases, with 23 bases separating them. Germline CDR1 is SGHAT and CDR2 is FQNNGV. CDR3 amino acids: CASTDRDEGRKGYTF. The CDR3 DNA reads as TGTGCCAGCACCGACCGAGACGAGGGGAGGAAGGGCTACACCTTC.